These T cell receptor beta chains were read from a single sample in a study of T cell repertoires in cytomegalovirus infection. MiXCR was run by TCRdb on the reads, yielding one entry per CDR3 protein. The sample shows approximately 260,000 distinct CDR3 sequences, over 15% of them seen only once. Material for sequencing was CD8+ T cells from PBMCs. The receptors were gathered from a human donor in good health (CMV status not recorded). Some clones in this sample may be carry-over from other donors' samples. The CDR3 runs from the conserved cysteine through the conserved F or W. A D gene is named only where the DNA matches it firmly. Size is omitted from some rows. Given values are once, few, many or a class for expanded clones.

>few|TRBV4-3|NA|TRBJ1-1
CASSQDLSEFMNTEAFF
TGCGCCAGCAGCCAAGATCTCTCTGAGTTCATGAACACTGAAGCTTTCTTT
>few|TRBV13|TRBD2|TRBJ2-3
CASTLRGANTDTQYF
TGTGCCAGCACCTTGCGGGGGGCCAACACAGATACGCAGTATTTT
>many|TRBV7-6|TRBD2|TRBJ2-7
CASSLDVSGGPSSYEQYF
TGTGCCAGCAGCTTAGATGTTAGCGGGGGTCCAAGCTCCTACGAGCAGTACTTC
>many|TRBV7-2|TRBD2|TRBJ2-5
CASSLAGDLGTQYF
TGTGCCAGCAGCCTAGCGGGGGATCTAGGGACCCAGTACTTC
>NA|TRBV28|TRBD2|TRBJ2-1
CASRGTSDYNEQFF
TGTGCCAGCAGAGGGACTAGCGATTACAATGAGCAGTTCTTC
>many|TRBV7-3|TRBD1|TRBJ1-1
CASSPRAGGSEAFF
TGTGCCAGCAGCCCGCGGGCAGGGGGCTCAGAAGCTTTCTTT
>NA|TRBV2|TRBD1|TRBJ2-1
CASSESVTGLDEQFF
TGTGCCAGCAGTGAATCTGTGACAGGGTTGGATGAGCAGTTCTTC
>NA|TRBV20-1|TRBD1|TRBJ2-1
CSAPTGTGEQFF
TGCAGTGCACCGACAGGGACGGGTGAGCAGTTCTTC
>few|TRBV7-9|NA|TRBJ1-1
CASRSGIANTEAFF
TGTGCCAGCAGGTCAGGGATAGCCAACACTGAAGCTTTCTTT
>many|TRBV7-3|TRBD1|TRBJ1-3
CASSRGQGFGNTIYF
TGTGCCAGCAGCCGCGGACAGGGGTTTGGAAACACCATATATTTT
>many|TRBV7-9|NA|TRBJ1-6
CASSSDPGVSYNSPLHF
TGTGCCAGCAGCTCGGATCCAGGGGTCTCCTATAATTCACCCCTCCACTTT
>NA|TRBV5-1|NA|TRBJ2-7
CASSLMGGPIHEQYF
TGCGCCAGCAGCTTGATGGGGGGTCCTATCCACGAGCAGTACTTC
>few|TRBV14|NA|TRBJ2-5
CASSGDGETQYF
TGTGCCAGCAGCGGGGACGGGGAGACCCAGTACTTC
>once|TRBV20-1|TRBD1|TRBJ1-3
CSADRGPGNTIYF
TGCAGTGCTGACAGGGGCCCTGGAAACACCATATATTTT
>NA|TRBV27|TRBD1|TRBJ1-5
CASRTGQVGNQPQHF
TGTGCCAGCAGGACAGGACAGGTGGGCAATCAGCCCCAGCATTTT
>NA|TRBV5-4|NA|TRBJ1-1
CASSLFGNTEAFF
TGTGCCAGCAGCTTGTTTGGGAACACTGAAGCTTTCTTT
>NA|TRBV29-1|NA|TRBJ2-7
CSVRDGNYEQYF
TGCAGCGTGAGGGACGGGAACTACGAGCAGTACTTC
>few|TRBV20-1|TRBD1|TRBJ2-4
CSATDRDPWAKNIQYF
TGCAGTGCTACAGACAGGGACCCCTGGGCCAAAAACATTCAGTACTTC
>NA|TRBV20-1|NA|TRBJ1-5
CSARDRSNQPQHF
TGCAGTGCTAGAGATAGGAGCAATCAGCCCCAGCATTTT
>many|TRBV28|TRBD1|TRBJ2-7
CASSPRTGTYEQYF
TGTGCCAGCAGTCCGAGGACAGGTACCTACGAGCAGTACTTC
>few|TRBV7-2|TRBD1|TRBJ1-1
CASSLGPMTGHEAFF
TGTGCCAGCAGCTTAGGGCCCATGACAGGGCATGAAGCTTTCTTT
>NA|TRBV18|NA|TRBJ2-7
CASWGFGDEQYF
TGTGCCAGCTGGGGGTTCGGGGACGAGCAGTACTTC
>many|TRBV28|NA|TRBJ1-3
CASSFPGGNTIYF
TGTGCCAGCAGTTTTCCAGGCGGAAACACCATATATTTT
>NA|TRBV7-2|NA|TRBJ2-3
CASSLTGSKDKQYF
TGTGCCAGCAGCTTGACAGGTAGCAAAGATAAGCAGTATTTT
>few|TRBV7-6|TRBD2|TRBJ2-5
CASSLGFLVAGGPTQYF
TGTGCCAGCAGCTTAGGATTTTTGGTAGCGGGGGGCCCAACCCAGTACTTC
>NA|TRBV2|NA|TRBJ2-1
CASNRVTYNEQFF
TGTGCCAGCAACAGGGTTACCTACAATGAGCAGTTCTTC
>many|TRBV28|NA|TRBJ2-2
CASSLPGHNTGELFF
TGTGCCAGCAGTTTACCCGGACATAACACCGGGGAGCTGTTTTTT
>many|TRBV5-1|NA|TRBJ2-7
CASSPGVSYEQYF
TGCGCCAGCAGCCCGGGGGTTTCCTACGAGCAGTACTTC
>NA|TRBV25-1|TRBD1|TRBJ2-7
CASSDRGLGYEQYF
TGTGCCAGCAGTGACAGGGGGTTGGGCTACGAGCAGTACTTC
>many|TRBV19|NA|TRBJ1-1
CASSISGNTEAFF
TGTGCCAGTAGTATAAGCGGGAACACTGAAGCTTTCTTT
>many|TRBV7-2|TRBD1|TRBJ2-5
CASSPRQGLETQYF
TGTGCCAGCAGCCCGAGACAGGGCTTGGAGACCCAGTACTTC
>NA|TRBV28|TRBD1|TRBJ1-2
CASSLVRGRDGYTF
TGTGCCAGCAGTTTAGTCAGGGGGCGTGATGGCTACACCTTC
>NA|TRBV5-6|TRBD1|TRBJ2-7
CASSMTGNREQYF
TGTGCCAGCAGCATGACAGGGAACCGCGAGCAGTACTTC
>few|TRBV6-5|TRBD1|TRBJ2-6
CASSRTGGANVLTF
TGTGCCAGCAGTCGGACAGGCGGGGCCAACGTCCTGACTTTC
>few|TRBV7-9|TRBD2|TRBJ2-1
CASSSSAPGLAERSSYNEQFF
TGTGCCAGCAGTTCGAGCGCACCGGGACTAGCGGAACGCAGCTCCTACAATGAGCAGTTCTTC
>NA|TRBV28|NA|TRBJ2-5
CASSLAGIQETQYF
TGTGCCAGCAGTTTAGCAGGGATACAAGAGACCCAGTACTTC
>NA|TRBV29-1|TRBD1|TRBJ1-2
CSVVLPGQGARGYTF
TGCAGCGTTGTGCTTCCGGGACAGGGGGCGCGCGGCTACACCTTC
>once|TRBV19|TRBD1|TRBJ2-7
CASGTVYEQYF
TGTGCCAGTGGGACAGTTTACGAGCAGTACTTC
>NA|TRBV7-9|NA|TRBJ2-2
CASSFSTQTRMPGELFF
TGTGCCAGCAGCTTTTCAACTCAAACTAGGATGCCCGGGGAGCTGTTTTTT
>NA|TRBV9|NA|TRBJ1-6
CASSAPLGEANSPLHF
TGTGCCAGCAGCGCACCCCTCGGGGAGGCTAATTCACCCCTCCACTTT
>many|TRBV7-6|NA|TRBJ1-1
CASTRGGDTEAFF
TGTGCCAGCACCCGGGGAGGGGACACTGAAGCTTTCTTT